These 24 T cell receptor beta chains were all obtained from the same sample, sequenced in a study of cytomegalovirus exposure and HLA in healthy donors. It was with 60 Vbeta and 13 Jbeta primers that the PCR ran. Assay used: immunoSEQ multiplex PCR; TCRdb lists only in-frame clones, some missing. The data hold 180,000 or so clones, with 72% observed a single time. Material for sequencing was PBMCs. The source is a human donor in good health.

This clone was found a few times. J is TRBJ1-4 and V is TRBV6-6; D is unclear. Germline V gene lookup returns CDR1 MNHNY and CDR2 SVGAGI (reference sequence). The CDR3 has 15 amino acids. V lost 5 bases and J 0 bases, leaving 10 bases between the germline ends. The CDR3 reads CASSLDIATNEKLFF. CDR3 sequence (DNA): TGTGCCAGCAGTCTCGACATTGCAACTAATGAAAAACTGTTTTTT.

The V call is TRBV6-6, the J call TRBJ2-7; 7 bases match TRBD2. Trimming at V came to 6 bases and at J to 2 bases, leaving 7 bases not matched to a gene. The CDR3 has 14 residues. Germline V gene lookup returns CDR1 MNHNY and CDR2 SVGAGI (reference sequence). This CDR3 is CASSPWAGAYEQYF. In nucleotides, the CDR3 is TGTGCCAGCAGCCCCTGGGCGGGAGCCTACGAGCAGTACTTC.

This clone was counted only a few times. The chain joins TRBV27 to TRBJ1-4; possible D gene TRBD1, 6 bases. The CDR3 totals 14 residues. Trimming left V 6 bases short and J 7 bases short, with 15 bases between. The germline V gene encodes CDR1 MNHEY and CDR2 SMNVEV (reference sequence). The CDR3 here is CASRAGTNLEKLFF. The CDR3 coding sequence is TGTGCCAGCAGGGCCGGGACAAACCTTGAAAAACTGTTTTTT.

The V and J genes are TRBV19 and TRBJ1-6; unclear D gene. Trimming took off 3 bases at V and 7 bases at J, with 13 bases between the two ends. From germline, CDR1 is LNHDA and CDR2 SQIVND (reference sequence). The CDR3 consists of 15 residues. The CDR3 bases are TGTGCCAGTAGTATTATGTCGCTGGGCAATTCACCCCTCCACTTT. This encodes CASSIMSLGNSPLHF. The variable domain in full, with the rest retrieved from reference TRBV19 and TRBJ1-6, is DGGITQSPKYLFRKEGQNVTLSCEQNLNHDAMYWYRQDPGQGLRLIYYSQIVNDFQKGDIAEGYSVSREKKESFPLTVTSAQKNPTAFYLCASSIMSLGNSPLHFGNGTRLTVT.

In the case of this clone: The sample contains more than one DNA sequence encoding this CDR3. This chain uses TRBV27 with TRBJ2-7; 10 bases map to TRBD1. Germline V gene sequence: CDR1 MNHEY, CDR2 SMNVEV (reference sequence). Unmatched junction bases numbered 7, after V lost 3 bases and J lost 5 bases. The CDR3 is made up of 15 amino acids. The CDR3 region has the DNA TGTGCCAGCAGTTTTTCGGGACAGGGGACCCACGAGCAGTACTTC. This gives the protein CASSFSGQGTHEQYF.

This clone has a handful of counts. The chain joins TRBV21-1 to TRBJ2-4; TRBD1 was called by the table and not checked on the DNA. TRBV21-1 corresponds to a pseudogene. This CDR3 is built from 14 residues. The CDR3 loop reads CASSNKHQVNIQYF. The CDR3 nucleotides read TGTGCCAGCAGCAATAAACACCAGGTAAACATTCAGTACTTC.

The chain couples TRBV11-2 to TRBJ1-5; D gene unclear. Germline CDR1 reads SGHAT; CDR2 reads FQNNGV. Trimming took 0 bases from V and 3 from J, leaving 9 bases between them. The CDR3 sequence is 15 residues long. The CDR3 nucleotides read TGTGCCAGCAGCTTAGATTCGGGAAACAATCAGCCCCAGCATTTT. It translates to CASSLDSGNNQPQHF.

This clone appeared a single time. In DNA form, the CDR3 reads TGTGCCATCAGTGGAACTAGCGGGGGGGGCCTATCCTACAATGAGCAGTTCTTC. Protein sequence: CAISGTSGGGLSYNEQFF. The J gene is TRBJ2-1, the V gene TRBV10-3; TRBD2 agrees at 13 bases. Germline V gene data show CDR1 as ENHRY and CDR2 as SYGVKD. This CDR3 spans 18 amino acids. V dropped 4 bases and J dropped 1; count of bases not matched to a gene: 7.

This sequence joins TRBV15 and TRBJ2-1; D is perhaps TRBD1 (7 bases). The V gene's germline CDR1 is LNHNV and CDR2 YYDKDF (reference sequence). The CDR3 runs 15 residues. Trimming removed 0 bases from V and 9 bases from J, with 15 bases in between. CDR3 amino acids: CATSRDPGGPSEQFF. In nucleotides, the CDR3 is TGTGCCACCAGCAGAGATCCAGGGGGGCCGTCTGAGCAGTTCTTC.

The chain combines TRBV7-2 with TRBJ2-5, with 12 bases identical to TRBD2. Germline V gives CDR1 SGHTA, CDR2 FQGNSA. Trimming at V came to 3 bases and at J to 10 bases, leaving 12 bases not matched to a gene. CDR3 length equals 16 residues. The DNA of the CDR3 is TGTGCCAGCAGCTTTGGAGCCCCGACTAGCGGGGGAGTCCAGTACTTC. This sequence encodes CASSFGAPTSGGVQYF. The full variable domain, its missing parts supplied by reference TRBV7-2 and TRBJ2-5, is GAGVSQSPSNKVTEKGKDVELRCDPISGHTALYWYRQSLGQGLEFLIYFQGNSAPDKSGLPSDRFSAERTGGSVSTLTIQRTQQEDSAVYLCASSFGAPTSGGVQYFGPGTRLLVL.

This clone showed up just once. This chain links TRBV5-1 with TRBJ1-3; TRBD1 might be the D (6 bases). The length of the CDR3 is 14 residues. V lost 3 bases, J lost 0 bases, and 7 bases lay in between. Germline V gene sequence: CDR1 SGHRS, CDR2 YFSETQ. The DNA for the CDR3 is TGCGCCAGCAGCTGGACAGCCTCTGGAAACACCATATATTTT. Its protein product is CASSWTASGNTIYF.

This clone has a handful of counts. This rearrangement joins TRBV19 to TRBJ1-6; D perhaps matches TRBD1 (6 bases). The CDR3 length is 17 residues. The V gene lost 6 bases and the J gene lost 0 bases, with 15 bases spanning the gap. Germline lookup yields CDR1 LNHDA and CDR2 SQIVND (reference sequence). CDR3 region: CASSSHRESSYNSPLHF. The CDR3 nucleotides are TGTGCCAGTAGCAGCCACAGGGAGAGCTCCTATAATTCACCCCTCCACTTT.

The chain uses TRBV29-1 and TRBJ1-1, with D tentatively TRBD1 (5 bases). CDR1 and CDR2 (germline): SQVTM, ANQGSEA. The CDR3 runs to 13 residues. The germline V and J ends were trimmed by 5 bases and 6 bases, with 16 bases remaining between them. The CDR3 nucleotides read TGCAGCGTTAGGACCCAGGGTCTCCCTGAAGCTTTCTTT. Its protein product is CSVRTQGLPEAFF.

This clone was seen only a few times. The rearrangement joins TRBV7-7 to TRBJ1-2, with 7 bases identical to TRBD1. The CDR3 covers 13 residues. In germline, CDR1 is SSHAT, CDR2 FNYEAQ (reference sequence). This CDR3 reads CAFTHRGRDGYTF. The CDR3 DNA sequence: TGTGCTTTTACCCACAGGGGCCGTGATGGCTACACCTTC.

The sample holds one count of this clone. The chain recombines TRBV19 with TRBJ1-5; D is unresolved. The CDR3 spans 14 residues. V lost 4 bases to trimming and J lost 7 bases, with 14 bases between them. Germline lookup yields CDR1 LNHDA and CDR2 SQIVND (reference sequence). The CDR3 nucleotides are TGTGCCAGTAGTACCCTACAGTCATGGCAGCCCCAGCATTTT. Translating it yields CASSTLQSWQPQHF.

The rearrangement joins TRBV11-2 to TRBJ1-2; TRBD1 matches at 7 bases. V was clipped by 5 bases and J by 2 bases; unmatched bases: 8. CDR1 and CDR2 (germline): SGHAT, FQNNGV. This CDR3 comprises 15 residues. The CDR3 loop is CASSALAGGNYGYTF. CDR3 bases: TGTGCCAGCAGCGCCCTAGCAGGGGGAAACTATGGCTACACCTTC.

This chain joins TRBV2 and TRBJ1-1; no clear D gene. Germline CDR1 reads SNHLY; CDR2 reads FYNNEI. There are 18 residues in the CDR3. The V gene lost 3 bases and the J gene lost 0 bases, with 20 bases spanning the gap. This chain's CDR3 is CASSDNLRGPDMNTEAFF. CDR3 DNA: TGTGCCAGCAGTGATAACCTGAGAGGGCCTGACATGAACACTGAAGCTTTCTTT.

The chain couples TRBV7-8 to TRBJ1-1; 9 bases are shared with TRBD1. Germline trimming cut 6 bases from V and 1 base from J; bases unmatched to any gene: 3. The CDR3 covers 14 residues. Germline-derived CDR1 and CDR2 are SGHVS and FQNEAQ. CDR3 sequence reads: CASSLDRGNTEAFF. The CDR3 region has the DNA TGTGCCAGCAGTTTGGACAGGGGGAACACTGAAGCTTTCTTT.

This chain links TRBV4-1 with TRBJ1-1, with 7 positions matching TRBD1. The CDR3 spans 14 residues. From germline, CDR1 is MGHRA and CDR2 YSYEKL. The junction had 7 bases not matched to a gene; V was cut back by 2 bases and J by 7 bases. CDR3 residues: CASSQMRGQIEAFF. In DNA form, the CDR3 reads TGCGCCAGCAGCCAAATGAGGGGGCAAATTGAAGCTTTCTTT.

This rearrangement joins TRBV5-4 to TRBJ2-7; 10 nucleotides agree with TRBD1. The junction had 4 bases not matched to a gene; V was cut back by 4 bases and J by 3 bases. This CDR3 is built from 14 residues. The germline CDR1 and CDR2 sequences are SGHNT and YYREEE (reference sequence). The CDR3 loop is CASSMGQGSYEQYF. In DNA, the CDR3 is TGTGCCAGCAGCATGGGACAGGGGAGCTACGAGCAGTACTTC.

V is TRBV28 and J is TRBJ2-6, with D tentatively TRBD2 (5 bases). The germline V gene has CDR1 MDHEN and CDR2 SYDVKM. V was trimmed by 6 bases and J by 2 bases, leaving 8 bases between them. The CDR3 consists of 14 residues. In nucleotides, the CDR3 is TGTGCCAGCAGAGAGGGAACTGGGGCCAACGTCCTGACTTTC. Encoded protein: CASREGTGANVLTF.

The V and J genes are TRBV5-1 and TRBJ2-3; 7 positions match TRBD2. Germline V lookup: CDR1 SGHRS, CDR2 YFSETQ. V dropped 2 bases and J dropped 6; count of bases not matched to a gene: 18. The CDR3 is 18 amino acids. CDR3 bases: TGCGCCAGCAGCTTTTCCCAGATCAGCGGGACCGCTGTGGATACGCAGTATTTT. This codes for CASSFSQISGTAVDTQYF.

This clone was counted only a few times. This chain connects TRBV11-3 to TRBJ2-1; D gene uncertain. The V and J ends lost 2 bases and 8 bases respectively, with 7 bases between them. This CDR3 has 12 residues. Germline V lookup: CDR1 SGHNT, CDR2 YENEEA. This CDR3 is CASSLTADEQFF. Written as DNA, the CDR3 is TGTGCCAGCAGCTTAACGGCGGATGAGCAGTTCTTC.

The CDR3 DNA is TGCGCCAGCAGCCCTGGACAGGGGTCGGGCGGCTACACCTTC. It specifies CASSPGQGSGGYTF. The J gene is TRBJ1-2, the V gene TRBV5-1; 9 nucleotides agree with TRBD1. V was pared by 4 bases and J by 8 bases, with 9 bases of the junction left unmatched. The germline V gene encodes CDR1 SGHRS and CDR2 YFSETQ. The CDR3 length is 14 residues. Based on the CDR3 plus reference TRBV5-1 and TRBJ1-2, the full variable domain is KAGVTQTPRYLIKTRGQQVTLSCSPISGHRSVSWYQQTPGQGLQFLFEYFSETQRNKGNFPGRFSGRQFSNSRSEMNVSTLELGDSALYLCASSPGQGSGGYTFGSGTRLTVV.